This TCR beta chain was identified in a study of CD8 T cell repertoires and HIV-1 epitope variants (dated by TCRdb to the early 2020s). About the study as a whole: T cells were stimulated in separate culture wells with each of twenty-five peptides representing autologous and known Gag and Nef epitope variants. Control conditions included a CMV, EBV and flu peptide pool, the Ebola AY9 epitope as negative control, and a no-peptide well. An aliquot of 1M T cells was set aside as an uncultured baseline condition, separate from the approximately 80 T cell cultures. A total of more than 75 T cell cultures were run, with each culture condition done in triplicate except for one peptide, which was done in duplicate. T cells were enriched with the EasySep Human T Cell Enrichment Kit and co-cultured with equal numbers of autologous T cell-negative cells as antigen-presenting cells. The epitopes tested covered three Gag epitope families plus Nef HW9 and YT9. The cultures were grown for around 10 days in IMDM with gentamicin, and half of the media was changed on days 3 and 7 with IL-2, IL-7 and IL-15 added. Results and caveats for the whole study, not just this receptor: Only TCR beta chains were identified by the assay, and proliferation to antigen, not T cell function or cytokine profile, was indicated. Of the nine antigen-specific TCR beta clonotypes identified, five or six appeared cross-reactive for autologous or known escape epitope variants. Several clonotypes recognized the Nef KF9 family and one clonotype recognized the HW9 family, while no responses to the TAALDMSHF plasma variant were seen.

The EasySep Human CD8+ T Cell Enrichment Kit was used on day 10 to isolate CD8+ T cells from every culture. The immunoSEQ platform was used to sequence TCR beta CDR3 regions at survey depth. The QIAamp DNA micro kit was used to extract genomic DNA from every cultured and uncultured CD8+ T cell population. From the authors' description of their analysis: Samples with fewer than 5,000 productive reads were excluded, which removed about 6% of the roughly 75 HIV peptide-stimulated cultures. Sequences were trimmed to CDR3 by a MANAFEST web app, and nonproductive sequences, CDR3s under 5 amino acids, and sequences not starting with C or ending with F/W were removed. For a clonotype to count as antigen-specific, the clonotype had to expand relative to the no-peptide control in at least 2 of 3 replicates at FDR 0.01, and only within one epitope family. A frequency at least fivefold higher than in wells stimulated with peptides from other epitope families was additionally required for specific clonotypes. TCRdb took this table from immuneACCESS and kept in-frame rearrangements with V and J called. Such tables lack part of the clones; where checked against another copy, unresolved V genes explain under half of the gap, and the rest is unexplained. V and J calls and clone size follow that table, whereas D and trimming were derived from the DNA. The sample records a few thousand clones, approximately 64% of which are singletons. 40% to 55% of the sample goes to the ten largest clones.

The CDR3 runs 13 amino acids, cysteine and phenylalanine included. The CDR3 DNA has 39 bases and is translated from base 1. V is reduced by 2 bases and J by 6 bases, leaving a spacing of 12 bases between them. Sequences SGHNT (CDR1) and YYREEE (CDR2) are obtained from the germline V gene (reference sequence). For this clone: The antigen this receptor binds is unknown. No base-level quality is on record; no much larger clone is a single base apart.

This TCR was recovered from a male donor with HIV. Sequences were obtained from cultured CD8+ T cells derived from PBMCs. The chain is encoded by TRBV5-4 joined to TRBJ2-7; perhaps TRBD1 is the D gene, with 7 bases matching. The DNA sequence reads TGTGCCAGCAGCTTCCAGGGGGGATCCGAGCAGTACTTC. This yields the protein CASSFQGGSEQYF.